The 3 T cell receptor beta chains below all came from one sample that was sequenced in a study of early T cells in non-severe SARS-CoV-2 infection. Each CDR3 protein gets one entry after TCRdb re-called the 5' RACE reads with MiXCR. The sample has over 60,000 distinct CDR3 sequences, 11% seen once; the top ten hold about 2.7%. Specimen: whole blood, collected at baseline. These receptors all stem from an adult who was a healthcare worker with PCR-confirmed SARS-CoV-2 infection or an uninfected control (not recorded which).

This clonotype was found a few times. V gene TRBV20-1 combines with J gene TRBJ1-3, with 7 bases matching TRBD1. The CDR3 is 14 amino acids. Germline CDR1 is DFQATT and CDR2 is SNEGSKA (reference sequence). V lost 1 base to trimming and J lost 2 bases; unmatched junction nucleotides: 2. The CDR3 nucleotides read TGCAGTGCTAGAGTCAGGGGGGCTGGAAACACCATATATTTT. Translation gives CSARVRGAGNTIYF.

This clonotype has more than one count but fewer than ten. The rearrangement joins TRBV7-2 to TRBJ2-5, with 14 bases identical to TRBD2. The CDR3 totals 20 residues. V lost 5 bases to trimming and J lost 1 base; unmatched junction nucleotides: 15. Germline loops: CDR1 SGHTA, CDR2 FQGNSA. This chain's CDR3 is CASSLSDPGLAGAVQETQYF. CDR3 nucleotide sequence: TGTGCCAGCAGCCTTAGTGATCCGGGACTAGCGGGGGCCGTCCAAGAGACCCAGTACTTC.

The chain joins TRBV27 to TRBJ2-7, with D possibly TRBD2 on 6 matching bases. Germline CDR1 reads MNHEY; CDR2 reads SMNVEV (reference sequence). V was shortened by 3 bases and J by 7 bases, with 16 bases between the two germline ends. The CDR3 runs to 14 residues. This CDR3 reads CASSLVSQAGEQYF. CDR3 DNA sequence: TGTGCCAGCAGTTTGGTCTCTCAGGCGGGAGAGCAGTACTTC.